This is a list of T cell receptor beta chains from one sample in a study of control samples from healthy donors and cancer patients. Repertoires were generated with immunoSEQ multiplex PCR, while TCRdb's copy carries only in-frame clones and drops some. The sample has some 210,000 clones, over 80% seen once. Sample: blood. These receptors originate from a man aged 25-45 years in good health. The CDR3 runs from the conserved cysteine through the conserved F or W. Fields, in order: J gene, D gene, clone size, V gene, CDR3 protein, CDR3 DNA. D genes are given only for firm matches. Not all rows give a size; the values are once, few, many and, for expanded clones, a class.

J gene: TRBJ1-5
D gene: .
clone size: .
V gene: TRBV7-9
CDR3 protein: CASSRLEEMGQPQHF
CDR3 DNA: TGTGCCAGCAGCCGGCTTGAGGAGATGGGTCAGCCCCAGCATTTT

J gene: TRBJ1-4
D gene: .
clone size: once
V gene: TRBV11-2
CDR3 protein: CASSLDGGGADEKLFF
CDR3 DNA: TGTGCCAGCAGCTTAGATGGCGGGGGGGCGGATGAAAAACTGTTTTTT

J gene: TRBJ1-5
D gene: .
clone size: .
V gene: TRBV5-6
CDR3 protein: CASSSHQPQHF
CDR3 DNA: TGTGCCAGCAGCTCTCATCAGCCCCAGCATTTT

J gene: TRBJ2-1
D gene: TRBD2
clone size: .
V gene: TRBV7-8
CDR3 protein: CASSFGLADNEQFF
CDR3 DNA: TGTGCCAGCAGCTTCGGACTAGCAGACAATGAGCAGTTCTTC

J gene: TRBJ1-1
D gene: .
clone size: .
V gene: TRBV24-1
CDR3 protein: CATSDSTDGNTEAFF
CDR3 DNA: TGTGCCACCAGTGATTCGACGGACGGGAACACTGAAGCTTTCTTT

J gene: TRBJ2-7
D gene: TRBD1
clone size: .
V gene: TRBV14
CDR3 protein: CASSQAGTATYEQYF
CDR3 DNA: TGTGCCAGCAGCCAAGCCGGGACAGCGACCTACGAGCAGTACTTC

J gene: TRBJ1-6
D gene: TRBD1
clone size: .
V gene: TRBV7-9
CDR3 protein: CASSSPDLGQGNSPLHF
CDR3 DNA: TGTGCCAGCAGCTCCCCGGATCTGGGACAGGGAAATTCACCCCTCCACTTT

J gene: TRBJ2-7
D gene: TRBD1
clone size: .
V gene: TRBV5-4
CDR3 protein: CASSARQGREQYF
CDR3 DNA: TGTGCCAGCAGCGCACGACAGGGTCGCGAGCAGTACTTC

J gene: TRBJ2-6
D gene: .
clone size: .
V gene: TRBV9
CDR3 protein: CASSVFSGANVLTF
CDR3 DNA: TGTGCCAGCAGCGTATTCTCTGGGGCCAACGTCCTGACTTTC

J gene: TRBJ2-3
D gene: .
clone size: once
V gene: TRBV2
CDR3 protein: CASSESSSNTGTQYF
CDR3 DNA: TGTGCCAGCAGTGAATCTAGCTCGAACACGGGTACGCAGTATTTT

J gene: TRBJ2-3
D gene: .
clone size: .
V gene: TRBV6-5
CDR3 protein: CASSYSSRADTQYF
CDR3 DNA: TGTGCCAGCAGTTACTCGAGTCGTGCAGATACGCAGTATTTT

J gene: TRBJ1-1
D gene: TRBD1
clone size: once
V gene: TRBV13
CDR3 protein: CASSVAGGVGTEAFF
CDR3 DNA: TGTGCCAGCAGCGTGGCAGGGGGCGTAGGCACTGAAGCTTTCTTT

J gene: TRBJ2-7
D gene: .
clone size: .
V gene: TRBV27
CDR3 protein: CASTEGAHYEQYF
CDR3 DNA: TGTGCCAGTACGGAGGGGGCGCATTACGAGCAGTACTTC

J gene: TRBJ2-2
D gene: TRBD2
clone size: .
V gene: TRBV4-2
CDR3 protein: CASSQDPISGGFTGELFF
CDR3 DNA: TGTGCCAGCAGCCAAGATCCCATAAGCGGGGGATTCACCGGGGAGCTGTTTTTT

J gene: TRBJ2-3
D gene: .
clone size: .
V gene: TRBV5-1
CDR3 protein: CASSLGQVTDTQYF
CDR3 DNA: TGCGCCAGCAGCTTGGGACAGGTCACAGATACGCAGTATTTT

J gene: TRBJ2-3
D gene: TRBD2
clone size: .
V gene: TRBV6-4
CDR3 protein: CASSDRAGSTDTQYF
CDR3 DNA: TGTGCCAGCAGTGACCGAGCGGGGAGCACAGATACGCAGTATTTT

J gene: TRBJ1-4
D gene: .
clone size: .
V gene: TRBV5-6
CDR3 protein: CASSSGTNEKLFF
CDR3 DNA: TGTGCCAGCAGCTCCGGGACGAATGAAAAACTGTTTTTT

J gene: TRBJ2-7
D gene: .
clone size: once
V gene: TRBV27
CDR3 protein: CASSTSDGFPYEQYF
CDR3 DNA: TGTGCCAGCAGCACCTCGGATGGGTTCCCCTACGAGCAGTACTTC

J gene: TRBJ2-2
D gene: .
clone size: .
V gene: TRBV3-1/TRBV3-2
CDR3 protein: CASSPRGAGNTGELFF
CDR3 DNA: TGTGCCAGCAGCCCCCGTGGGGCAGGGAACACCGGGGAGCTGTTTTTT

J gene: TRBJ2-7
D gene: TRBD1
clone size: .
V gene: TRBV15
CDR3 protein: CATSRDRGLYEQYF
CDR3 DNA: TGTGCCACCAGCAGGGACAGGGGGCTCTACGAGCAGTACTTC

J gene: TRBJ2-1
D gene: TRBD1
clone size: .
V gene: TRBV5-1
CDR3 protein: CATNPGTVRNNEQFF
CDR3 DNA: TGCGCCACCAACCCCGGGACAGTGAGGAACAATGAGCAGTTCTTC

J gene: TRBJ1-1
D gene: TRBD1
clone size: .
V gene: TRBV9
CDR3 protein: CASSVAKDRGREAFF
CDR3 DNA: TGTGCCAGCAGCGTAGCTAAGGACAGGGGGCGTGAAGCTTTCTTT

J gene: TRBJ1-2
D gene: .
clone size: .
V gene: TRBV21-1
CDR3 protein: CASSPPGEPYGYTF
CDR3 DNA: TGTGCCAGCAGCCCTCCCGGGGAACCATATGGCTACACCTTC

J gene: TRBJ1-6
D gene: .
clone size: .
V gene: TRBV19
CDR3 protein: CASSRGQNNSPLHF
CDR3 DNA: TGTGCCAGTAGCAGGGGCCAAAATAATTCACCCCTCCACTTT

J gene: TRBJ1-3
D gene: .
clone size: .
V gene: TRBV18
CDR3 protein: CASSPRQVLSSGNTIYF
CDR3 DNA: TGTGCCAGCTCACCAAGACAGGTCCTCAGCTCTGGAAACACCATATATTTT

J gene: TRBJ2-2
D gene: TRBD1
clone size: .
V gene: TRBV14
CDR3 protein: CASSQGQGKTGELFF
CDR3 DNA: TGTGCCAGCAGCCAAGGACAGGGTAAAACCGGGGAGCTGTTTTTT

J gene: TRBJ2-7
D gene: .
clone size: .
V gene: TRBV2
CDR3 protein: CASNPAGEQYF
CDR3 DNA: TGTGCCAGCAACCCCGCGGGCGAGCAGTACTTC

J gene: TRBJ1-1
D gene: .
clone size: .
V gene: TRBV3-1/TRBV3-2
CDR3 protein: CASSPLGRQRNTEAFF
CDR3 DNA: TGTGCCAGCAGCCCCCTAGGTCGACAGAGGAACACTGAAGCTTTCTTT

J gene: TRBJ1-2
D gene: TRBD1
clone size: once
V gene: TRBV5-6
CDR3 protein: CASSLPRGQGNYGYTF
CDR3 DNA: TGTGCCAGCAGCTTACCGCGGGGACAGGGGAACTATGGCTACACCTTC

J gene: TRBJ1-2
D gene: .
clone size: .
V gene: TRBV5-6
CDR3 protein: CASSLIATSGYTF
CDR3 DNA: TGTGCCAGCAGCTTAATCGCCACATCGGGCTACACCTTC

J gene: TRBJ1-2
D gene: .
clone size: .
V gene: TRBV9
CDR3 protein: CASSVEGSRARGYGYTF
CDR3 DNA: TGTGCCAGCAGCGTAGAGGGGTCGAGGGCAAGGGGCTATGGCTACACCTTC

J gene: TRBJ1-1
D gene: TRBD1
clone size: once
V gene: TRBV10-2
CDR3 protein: CASSIQGAREAFF
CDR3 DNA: TGCGCCAGCAGTATACAGGGGGCGCGTGAAGCTTTCTTT

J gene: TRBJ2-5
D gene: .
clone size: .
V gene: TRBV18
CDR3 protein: CASSPYRKETQYF
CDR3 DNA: TGTGCCAGCTCACCATACAGGAAAGAGACCCAGTACTTC

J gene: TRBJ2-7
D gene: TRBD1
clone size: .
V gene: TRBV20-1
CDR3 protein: CSASGDRVMKEQYF
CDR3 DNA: TGCAGTGCTAGTGGGGACAGGGTCATGAAAGAGCAGTACTTC

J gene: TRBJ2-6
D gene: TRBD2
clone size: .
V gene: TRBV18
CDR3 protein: CTINPVRASGGPGANVLTF
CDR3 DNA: TGTACTATTAATCCGGTGAGGGCTAGCGGGGGGCCTGGGGCCAACGTCCTGACTTTC

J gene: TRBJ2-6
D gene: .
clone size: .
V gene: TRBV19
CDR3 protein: CASSFADSGANVLTF
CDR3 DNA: TGTGCCAGTAGTTTCGCGGACTCTGGGGCCAACGTCCTGACTTTC

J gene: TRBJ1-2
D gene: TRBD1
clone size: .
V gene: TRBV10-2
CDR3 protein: CASSETGDSGGYTF
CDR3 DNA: TGCGCCAGCAGTGAAACAGGGGACTCGGGTGGCTACACCTTC

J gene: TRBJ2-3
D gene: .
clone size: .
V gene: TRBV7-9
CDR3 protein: CASSLAGGTDTQYF
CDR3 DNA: TGTGCCAGCAGCCTAGCCGGGGGCACAGATACGCAGTATTTT

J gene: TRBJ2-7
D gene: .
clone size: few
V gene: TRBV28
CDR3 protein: CASSLRGGGTYEQYF
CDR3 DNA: TGTGCCAGCAGTTTACGGGGAGGCGGAACCTACGAGCAGTACTTC

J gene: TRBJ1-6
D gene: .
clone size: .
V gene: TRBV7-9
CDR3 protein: CASSTGGDSPLHF
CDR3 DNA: TGTGCCAGCAGCACGGGAGGGGATTCACCCCTCCACTTT

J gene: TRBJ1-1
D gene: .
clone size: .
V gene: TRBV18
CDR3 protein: CASSPRRDGQAFF
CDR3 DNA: TGTGCCAGCTCACCAAGGAGGGATGGACAAGCTTTCTTT

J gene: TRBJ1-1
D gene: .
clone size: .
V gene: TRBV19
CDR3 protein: CASSIWGAGEAFF
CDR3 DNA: TGTGCCAGTAGTATTTGGGGGGCTGGAGAAGCTTTCTTT

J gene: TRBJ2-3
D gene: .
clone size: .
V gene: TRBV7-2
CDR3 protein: CASSLDGLGTDTQYF
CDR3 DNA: TGTGCCAGCAGCTTAGACGGACTTGGCACAGATACGCAGTATTTT

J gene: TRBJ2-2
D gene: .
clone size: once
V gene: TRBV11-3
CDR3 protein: CASSLGGNTGELFF
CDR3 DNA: TGTGCCAGCAGCCTAGGGGGAAACACCGGGGAGCTGTTTTTT

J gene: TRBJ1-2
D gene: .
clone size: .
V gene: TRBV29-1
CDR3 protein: CSVGDGELSYGYTF
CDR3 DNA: TGCAGCGTGGGGGACGGAGAATTGTCCTATGGCTACACCTTC

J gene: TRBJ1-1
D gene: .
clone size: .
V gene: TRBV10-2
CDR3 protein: CASTGWSTEAFF
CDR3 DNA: TGCGCCAGCACGGGTTGGTCCACTGAAGCTTTCTTT

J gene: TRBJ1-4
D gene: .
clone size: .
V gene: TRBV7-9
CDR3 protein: CASSYPEWSNEKLFF
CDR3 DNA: TGTGCCAGCAGCTACCCCGAATGGTCTAATGAAAAACTGTTTTTT

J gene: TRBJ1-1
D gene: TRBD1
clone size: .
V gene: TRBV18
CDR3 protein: CASSATGGGNTEAFF
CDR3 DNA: TGTGCCAGCTCGGCAACAGGGGGAGGGAACACTGAAGCTTTCTTT

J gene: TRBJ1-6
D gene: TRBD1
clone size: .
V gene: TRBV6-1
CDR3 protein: CASSEATQGAYNSPLHF
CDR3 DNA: TGTGCCAGCAGTGAAGCTACACAGGGGGCCTATAATTCACCCCTCCACTTT

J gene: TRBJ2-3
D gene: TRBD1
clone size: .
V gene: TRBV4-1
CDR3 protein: CASSQVRQGVRTDTQYF
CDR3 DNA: TGCGCCAGCAGCCAAGTTCGACAGGGGGTAAGGACAGATACGCAGTATTTT

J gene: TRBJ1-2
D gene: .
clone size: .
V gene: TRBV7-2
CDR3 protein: CASSLTTF
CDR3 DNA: TGTGCCAGCAGCTTAACAACCTTC

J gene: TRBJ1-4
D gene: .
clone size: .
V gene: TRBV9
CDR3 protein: CASSPKGAGLGEKLFF
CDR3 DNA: TGTGCCAGCAGCCCGAAGGGTGCAGGGCTCGGGGAAAAACTGTTTTTT

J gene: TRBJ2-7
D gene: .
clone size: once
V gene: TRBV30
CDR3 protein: CAWRGVSYEQYF
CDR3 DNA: TGTGCCTGGCGAGGGGTCTCCTACGAGCAGTACTTC

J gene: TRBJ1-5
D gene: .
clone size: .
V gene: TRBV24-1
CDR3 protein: CATSDSGSNQPQHF
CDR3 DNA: TGTGCCACCAGTGATAGTGGCAGCAATCAGCCCCAGCATTTT

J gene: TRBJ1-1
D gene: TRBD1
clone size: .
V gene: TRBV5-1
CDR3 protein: CASSPTGDTEAFF
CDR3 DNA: TGCGCCAGCAGCCCGACAGGGGACACTGAAGCTTTCTTT

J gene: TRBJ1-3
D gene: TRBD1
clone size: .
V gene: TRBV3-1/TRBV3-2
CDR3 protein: CASSQEWGQALHSSGNTIYF
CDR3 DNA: TGTGCCAGCAGCCAAGAATGGGGACAGGCGCTCCATAGCTCTGGAAACACCATATATTTT

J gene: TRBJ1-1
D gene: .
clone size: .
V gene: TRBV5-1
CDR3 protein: CASSLVGQSTEAFF
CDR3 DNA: TGCGCCAGCAGCTTGGTTGGCCAGAGCACTGAAGCTTTCTTT

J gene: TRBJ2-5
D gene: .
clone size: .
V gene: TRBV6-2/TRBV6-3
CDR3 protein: CASSYSGVRGETQYF
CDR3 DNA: TGTGCCAGCAGTTACTCGGGGGTCCGAGGCGAGACCCAGTACTTC

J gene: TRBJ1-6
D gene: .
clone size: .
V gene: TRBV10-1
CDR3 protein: CASSASWNSPLHF
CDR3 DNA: TGCGCCAGCAGTGCCTCCTGGAATTCACCCCTCCACTTT